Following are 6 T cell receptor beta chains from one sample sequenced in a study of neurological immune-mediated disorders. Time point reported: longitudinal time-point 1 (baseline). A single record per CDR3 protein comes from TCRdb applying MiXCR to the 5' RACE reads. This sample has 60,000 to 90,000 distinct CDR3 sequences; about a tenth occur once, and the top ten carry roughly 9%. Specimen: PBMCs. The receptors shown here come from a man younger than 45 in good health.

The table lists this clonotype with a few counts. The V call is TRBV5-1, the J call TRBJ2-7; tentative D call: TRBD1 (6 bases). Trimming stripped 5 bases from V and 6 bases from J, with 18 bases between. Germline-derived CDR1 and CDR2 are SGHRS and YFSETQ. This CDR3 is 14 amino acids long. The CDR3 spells CASSYDRRPAEQYF. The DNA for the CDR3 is TGCGCCAGCAGTTATGACAGGAGGCCCGCCGAGCAGTACTTC.

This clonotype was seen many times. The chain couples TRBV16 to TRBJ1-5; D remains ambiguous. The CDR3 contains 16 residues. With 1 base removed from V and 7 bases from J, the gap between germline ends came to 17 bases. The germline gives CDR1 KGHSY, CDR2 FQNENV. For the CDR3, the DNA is TGTGCCAGCAGCCAATTTGCCCCAACCTCGGGGCAGCCCCAGCATTTT. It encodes CASSQFAPTSGQPQHF.

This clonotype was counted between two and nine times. The CDR3 DNA is TGTGCCAGTTGTAGGACGGCGAACACTGAAGCTTTCTTT. It yields the protein CASCRTANTEAFF. The chain has TRBV19 and TRBJ1-1; D remains ambiguous. Between the trimmed V and J ends, which lost 8 bases and 1 base, there was a span of 11 bases. CDR1 and CDR2 from the germline V gene are LNHDA and SQIVND (reference sequence). The CDR3 contains 13 residues.

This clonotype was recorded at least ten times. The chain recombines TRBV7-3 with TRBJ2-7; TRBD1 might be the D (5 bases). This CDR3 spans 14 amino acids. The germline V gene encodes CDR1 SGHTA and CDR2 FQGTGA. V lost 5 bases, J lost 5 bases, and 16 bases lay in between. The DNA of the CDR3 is TGTGCCAGCAGCCCACAGGCCTCGAGCGACGAGCAGTACTTC. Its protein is CASSPQASSDEQYF.

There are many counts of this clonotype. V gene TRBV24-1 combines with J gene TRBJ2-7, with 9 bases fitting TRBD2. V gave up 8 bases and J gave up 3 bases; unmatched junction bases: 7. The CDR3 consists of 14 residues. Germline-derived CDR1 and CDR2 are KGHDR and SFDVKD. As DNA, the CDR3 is TGTGCCACCAATAGACTAGCGGATTACTACGAGCAGTACTTC. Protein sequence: CATNRLADYYEQYF.

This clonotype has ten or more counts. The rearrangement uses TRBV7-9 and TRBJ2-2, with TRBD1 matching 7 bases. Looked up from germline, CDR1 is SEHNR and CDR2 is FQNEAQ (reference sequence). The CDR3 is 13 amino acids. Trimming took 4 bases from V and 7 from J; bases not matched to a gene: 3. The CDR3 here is CASSSTGVGELFF. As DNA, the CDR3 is TGTGCCAGCAGCTCCACAGGGGTCGGGGAGCTGTTTTTT.